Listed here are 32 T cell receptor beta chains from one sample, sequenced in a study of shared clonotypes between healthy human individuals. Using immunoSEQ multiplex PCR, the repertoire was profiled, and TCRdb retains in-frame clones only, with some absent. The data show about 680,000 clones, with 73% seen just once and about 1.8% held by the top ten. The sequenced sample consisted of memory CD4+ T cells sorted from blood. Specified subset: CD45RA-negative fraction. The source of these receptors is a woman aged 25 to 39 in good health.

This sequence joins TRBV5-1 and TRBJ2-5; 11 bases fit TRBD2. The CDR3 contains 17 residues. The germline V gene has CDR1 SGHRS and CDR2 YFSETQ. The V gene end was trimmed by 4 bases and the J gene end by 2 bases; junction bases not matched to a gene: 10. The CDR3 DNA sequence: TGCGCCAGCAGCCGCACACCCTCTAGCGGGAGGCAAGAGACCCAGTACTTC. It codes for CASSRTPSSGRQETQYF.

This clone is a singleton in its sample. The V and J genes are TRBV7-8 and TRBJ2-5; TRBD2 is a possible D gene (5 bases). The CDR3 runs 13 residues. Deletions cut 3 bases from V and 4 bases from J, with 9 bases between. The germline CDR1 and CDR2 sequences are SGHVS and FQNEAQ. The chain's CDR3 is CASSFDGRETQYF. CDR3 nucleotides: TGTGCCAGCAGCTTTGATGGGAGAGAGACCCAGTACTTC.

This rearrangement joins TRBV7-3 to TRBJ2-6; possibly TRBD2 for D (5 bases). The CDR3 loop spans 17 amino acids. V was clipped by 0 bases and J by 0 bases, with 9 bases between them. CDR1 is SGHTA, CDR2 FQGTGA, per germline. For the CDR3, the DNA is TGTGCCAGCAGCTTAACGCCCCGGGGCTCTGGGGCCAACGTCCTGACTTTC. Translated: CASSLTPRGSGANVLTF. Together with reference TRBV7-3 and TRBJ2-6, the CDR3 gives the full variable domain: GAGVSQTPSNKVTEKGKYVELRCDPISGHTALYWYRQSLGQGPEFLIYFQGTGAADDSGLPNDRFFAVRPEGSVSTLKIQRTERGDSAVYLCASSLTPRGSGANVLTFGAGSRLTVL.

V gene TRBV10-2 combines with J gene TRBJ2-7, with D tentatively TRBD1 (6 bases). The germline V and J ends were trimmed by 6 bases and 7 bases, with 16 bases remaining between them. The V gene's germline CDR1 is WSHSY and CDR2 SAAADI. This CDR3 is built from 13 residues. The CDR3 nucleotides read TGCGCCAGCAGGGACAGACTTAGCAGGGAGCAGTACTTC. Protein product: CASRDRLSREQYF.

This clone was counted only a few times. CDR3 sequence: CASSPAHAPNTGELFF. The CDR3 nucleotides are TGTGCCAGCTCACCAGCCCACGCACCGAACACCGGGGAGCTGTTTTTT. The chain couples TRBV18 to TRBJ2-2; D unclear. This CDR3 comprises 16 residues. V shed 2 bases and J shed 0 bases, with 10 bases lying between them. The germline CDR1 and CDR2 sequences are KGHSH and LQKENI.

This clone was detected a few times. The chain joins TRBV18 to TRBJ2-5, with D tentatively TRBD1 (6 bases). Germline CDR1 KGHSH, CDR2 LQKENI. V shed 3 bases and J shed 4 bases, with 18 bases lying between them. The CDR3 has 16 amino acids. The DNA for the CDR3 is TGTGCCAGCTCACCCGGAAACAGTCGAGGGGGAGAGACCCAGTACTTC. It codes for CASSPGNSRGGETQYF.

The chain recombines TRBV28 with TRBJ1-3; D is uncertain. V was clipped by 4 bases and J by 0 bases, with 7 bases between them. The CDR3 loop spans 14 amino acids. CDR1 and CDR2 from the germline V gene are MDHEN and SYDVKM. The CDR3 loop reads CASSSHRSGNTIYF. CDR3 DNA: TGTGCCAGCAGTTCACACCGCTCTGGAAACACCATATATTTT.

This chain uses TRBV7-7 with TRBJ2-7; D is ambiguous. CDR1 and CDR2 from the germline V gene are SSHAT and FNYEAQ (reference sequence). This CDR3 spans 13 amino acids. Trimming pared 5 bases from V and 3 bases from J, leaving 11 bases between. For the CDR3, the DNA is TGTGCCAGCAGCCGCTCATCGTACTACGAGCAGTACTTC. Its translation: CASSRSSYYEQYF. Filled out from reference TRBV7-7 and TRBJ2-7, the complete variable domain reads GAGVSQSPRYKVTKRGQDVTLRCDPISSHATLYWYQQALGQGPEFLTYFNYEAQPDKSGLPSDRFSAERPEGSISTLTIQRTEQRDSAMYRCASSRSSYYEQYFGPGTRLTVT.

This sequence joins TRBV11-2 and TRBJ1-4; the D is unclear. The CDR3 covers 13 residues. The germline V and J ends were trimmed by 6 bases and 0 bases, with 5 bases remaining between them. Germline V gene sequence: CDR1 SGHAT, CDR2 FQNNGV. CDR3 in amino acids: CASRPTTNEKLFF. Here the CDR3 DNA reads TGTGCCAGCAGGCCAACAACTAATGAAAAACTGTTTTTT.

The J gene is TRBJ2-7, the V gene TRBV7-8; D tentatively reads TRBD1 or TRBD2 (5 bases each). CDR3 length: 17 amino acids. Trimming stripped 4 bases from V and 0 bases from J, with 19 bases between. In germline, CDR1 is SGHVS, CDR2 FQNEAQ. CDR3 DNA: TGTGCCAGCAGCTCAGCCCGAGGGCAGGGAGCCTCCTACGAGCAGTACTTC. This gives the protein CASSSARGQGASYEQYF.

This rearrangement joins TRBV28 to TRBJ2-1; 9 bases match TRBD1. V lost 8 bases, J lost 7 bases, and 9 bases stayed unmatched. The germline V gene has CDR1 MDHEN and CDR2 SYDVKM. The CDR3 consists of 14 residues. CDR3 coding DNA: TGTGCCAGCCAAGGGGGACAGGGCCGTAATGAGCAGTTCTTC. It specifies CASQGGQGRNEQFF.

CDR3 in amino acids: CASSQVSNQPQHF. For the CDR3, the DNA is TGCGCCAGCAGCCAAGTTAGCAATCAGCCCCAGCATTTT. The chain recombines TRBV4-1 with TRBJ1-5, with no clear D. V was trimmed by 1 base and J by 0 bases, leaving 1 base between them. This CDR3 contains 13 residues. CDR1 MGHRA and CDR2 YSYEKL come from the germline V gene.

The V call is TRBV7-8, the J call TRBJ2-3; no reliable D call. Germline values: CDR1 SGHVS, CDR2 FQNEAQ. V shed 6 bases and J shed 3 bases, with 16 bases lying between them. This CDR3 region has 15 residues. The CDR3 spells CASRETLLGTDTQYF. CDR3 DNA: TGTGCCAGCAGGGAGACACTCTTGGGGACAGATACGCAGTATTTT.

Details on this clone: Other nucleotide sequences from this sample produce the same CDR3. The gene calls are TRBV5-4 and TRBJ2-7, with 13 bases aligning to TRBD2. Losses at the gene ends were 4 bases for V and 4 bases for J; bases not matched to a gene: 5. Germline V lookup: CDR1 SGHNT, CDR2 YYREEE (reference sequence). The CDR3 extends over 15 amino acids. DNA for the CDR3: TGTGCCAGCAGCCCCGGGACTAGCGGGACGTACGAGCAGTACTTC. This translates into CASSPGTSGTYEQYF.

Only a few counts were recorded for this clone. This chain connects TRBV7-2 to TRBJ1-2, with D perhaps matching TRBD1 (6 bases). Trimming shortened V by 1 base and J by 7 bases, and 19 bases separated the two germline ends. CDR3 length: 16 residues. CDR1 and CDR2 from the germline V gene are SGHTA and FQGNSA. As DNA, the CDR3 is TGTGCCAGCAGCTTAGGGGGACGAGGGGGTTTTATTGGCTACACCTTC. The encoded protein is CASSLGGRGGFIGYTF.

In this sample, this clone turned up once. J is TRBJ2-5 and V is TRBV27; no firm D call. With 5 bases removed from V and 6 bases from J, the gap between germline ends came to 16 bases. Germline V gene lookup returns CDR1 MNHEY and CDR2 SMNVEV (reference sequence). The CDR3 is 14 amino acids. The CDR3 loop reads CASSVLDAPQTQYF. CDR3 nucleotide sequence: TGTGCCAGCAGTGTCTTGGACGCACCCCAGACCCAGTACTTC.

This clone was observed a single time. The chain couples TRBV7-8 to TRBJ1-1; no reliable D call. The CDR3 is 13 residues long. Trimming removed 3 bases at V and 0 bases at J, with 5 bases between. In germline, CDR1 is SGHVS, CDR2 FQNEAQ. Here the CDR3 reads CASSLALNTEAFF. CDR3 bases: TGTGCCAGCAGCTTGGCACTGAACACTGAAGCTTTCTTT.

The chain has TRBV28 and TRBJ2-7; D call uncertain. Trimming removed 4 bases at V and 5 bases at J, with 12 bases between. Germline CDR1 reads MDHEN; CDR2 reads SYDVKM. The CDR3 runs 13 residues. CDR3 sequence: CASSSTVINEQYF. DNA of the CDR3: TGTGCCAGCAGTTCTACAGTTATTAACGAGCAGTACTTC.

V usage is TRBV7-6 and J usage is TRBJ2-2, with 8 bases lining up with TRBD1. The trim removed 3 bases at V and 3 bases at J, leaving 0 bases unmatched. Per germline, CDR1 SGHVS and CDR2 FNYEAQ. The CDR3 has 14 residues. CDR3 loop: CASSLTGDTGELFF. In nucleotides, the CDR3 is TGTGCCAGCAGCTTGACAGGGGACACCGGGGAGCTGTTTTTT.

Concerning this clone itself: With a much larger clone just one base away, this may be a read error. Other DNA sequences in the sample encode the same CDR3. The CDR3 sequence: CASSTLYEQYF. The DNA of the CDR3 is TGTGCCAGCAGCACCCTCTACGAGCAGTACTTC. This chain uses TRBV28 with TRBJ2-7; D is ambiguous. The CDR3 runs 11 residues. Germline CDR1 and CDR2: MDHEN and SYDVKM. The germline V and J ends were trimmed by 6 bases and 3 bases, with 6 bases remaining between them.

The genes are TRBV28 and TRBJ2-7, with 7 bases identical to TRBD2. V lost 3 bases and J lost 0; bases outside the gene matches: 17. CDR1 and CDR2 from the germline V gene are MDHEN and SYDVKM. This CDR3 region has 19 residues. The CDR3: CASSFSRARWGGGSYEQYF. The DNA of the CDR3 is TGTGCCAGCAGTTTTTCCCGGGCCCGCTGGGGCGGGGGCTCCTACGAGCAGTACTTC.

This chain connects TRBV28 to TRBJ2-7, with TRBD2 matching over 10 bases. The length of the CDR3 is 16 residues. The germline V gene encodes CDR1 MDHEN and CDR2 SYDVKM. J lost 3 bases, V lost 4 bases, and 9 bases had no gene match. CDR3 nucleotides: TGTGCCAGCAGTTCGTCGGAAAGCGGGAGGGTCTACGAGCAGTACTTC. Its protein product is CASSSSESGRVYEQYF.

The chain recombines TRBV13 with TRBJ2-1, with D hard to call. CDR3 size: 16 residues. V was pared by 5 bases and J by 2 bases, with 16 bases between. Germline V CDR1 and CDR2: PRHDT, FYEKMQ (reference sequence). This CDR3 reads CASSRTKSFTYNEQFF. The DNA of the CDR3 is TGTGCCAGCAGCAGAACGAAAAGTTTTACCTACAATGAGCAGTTCTTC. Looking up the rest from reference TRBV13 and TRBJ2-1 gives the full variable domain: AAGVIQSPRHLIKEKRETATLKCYPIPRHDTVYWYQQGPGQDPQFLISFYEKMQSDKGSIPDRFSAQQFSDYHSELNMSSLELGDSALYFCASSRTKSFTYNEQFFGPGTRLTVL.

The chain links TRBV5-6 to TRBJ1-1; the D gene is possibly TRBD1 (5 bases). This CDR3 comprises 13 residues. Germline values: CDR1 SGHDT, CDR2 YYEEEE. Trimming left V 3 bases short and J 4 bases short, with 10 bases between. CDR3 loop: CASSSGTGTEAFF. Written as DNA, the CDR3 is TGTGCCAGCAGCTCAGGGACGGGCACTGAAGCTTTCTTT.

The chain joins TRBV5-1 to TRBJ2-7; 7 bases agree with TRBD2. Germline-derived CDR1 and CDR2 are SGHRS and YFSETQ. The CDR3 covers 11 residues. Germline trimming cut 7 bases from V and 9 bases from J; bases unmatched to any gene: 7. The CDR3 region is CASGEGDAQYF. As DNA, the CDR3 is TGCGCCAGCGGGGAGGGAGATGCGCAGTACTTC. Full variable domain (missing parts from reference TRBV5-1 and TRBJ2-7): KAGVTQTPRYLIKTRGQQVTLSCSPISGHRSVSWYQQTPGQGLQFLFEYFSETQRNKGNFPGRFSGRQFSNSRSEMNVSTLELGDSALYLCASGEGDAQYFGPGTRLTVT.

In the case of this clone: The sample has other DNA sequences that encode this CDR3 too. CDR3 protein: CASSPPTSGYNEQFF. Here the CDR3 DNA reads TGTGCCAGCTCACCACCTACTAGCGGGTACAATGAGCAGTTCTTC. The chain links TRBV18 to TRBJ2-1, with 9 bases identical to TRBD2. The CDR3 sequence is 15 residues long. V lost 0 bases to trimming and J lost 4 bases; unmatched junction nucleotides: 1. Germline V lookup: CDR1 KGHSH, CDR2 LQKENI.

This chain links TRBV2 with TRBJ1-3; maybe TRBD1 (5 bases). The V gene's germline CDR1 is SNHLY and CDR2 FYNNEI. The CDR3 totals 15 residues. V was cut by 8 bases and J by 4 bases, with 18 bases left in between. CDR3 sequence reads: CASSVSRTPGNTIYF. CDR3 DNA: TGTGCCAGCTCAGTGTCTCGGACACCAGGAAACACCATATATTTT.

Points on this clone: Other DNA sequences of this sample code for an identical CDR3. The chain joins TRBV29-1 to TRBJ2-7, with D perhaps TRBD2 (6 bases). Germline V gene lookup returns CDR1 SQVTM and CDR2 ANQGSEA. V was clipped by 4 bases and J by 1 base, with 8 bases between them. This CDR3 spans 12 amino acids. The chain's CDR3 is CSVARDSYEQYF. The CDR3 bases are TGCAGCGTTGCGCGGGATTCCTACGAGCAGTACTTC.

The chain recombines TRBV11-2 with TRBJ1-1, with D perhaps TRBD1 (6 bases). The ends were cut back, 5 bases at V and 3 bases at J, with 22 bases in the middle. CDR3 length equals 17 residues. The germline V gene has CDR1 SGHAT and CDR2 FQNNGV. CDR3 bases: TGTGCCAGCAGCCCCAGGTCAGGGGTGGGCTCCTACACTGAAGCTTTCTTT. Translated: CASSPRSGVGSYTEAFF. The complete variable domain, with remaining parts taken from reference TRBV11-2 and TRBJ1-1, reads EAGVAQSPRYKIIEKRQSVAFWCNPISGHATLYWYQQILGQGPKLLIQFQNNGVVDDSQLPKDRFSAERLKGVDSTLKIQPAKLEDSAVYLCASSPRSGVGSYTEAFFGQGTRLTVV.

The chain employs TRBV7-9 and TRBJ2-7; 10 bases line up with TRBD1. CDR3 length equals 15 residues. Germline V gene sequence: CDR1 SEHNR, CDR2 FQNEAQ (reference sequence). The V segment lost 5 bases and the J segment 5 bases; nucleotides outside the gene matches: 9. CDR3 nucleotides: TGTGCCAGCAGCATATCCGGGACAGGGGTAGACGAGCAGTACTTC. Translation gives CASSISGTGVDEQYF.

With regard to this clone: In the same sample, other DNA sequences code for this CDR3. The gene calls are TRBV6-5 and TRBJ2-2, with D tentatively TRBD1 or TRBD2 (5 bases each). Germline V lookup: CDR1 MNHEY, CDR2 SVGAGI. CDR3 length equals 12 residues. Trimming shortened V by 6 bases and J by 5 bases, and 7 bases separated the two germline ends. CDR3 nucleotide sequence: TGTGCCAGCAGCGGGGCGACCGGGGAGCTGTTTTTT. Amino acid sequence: CASSGATGELFF.

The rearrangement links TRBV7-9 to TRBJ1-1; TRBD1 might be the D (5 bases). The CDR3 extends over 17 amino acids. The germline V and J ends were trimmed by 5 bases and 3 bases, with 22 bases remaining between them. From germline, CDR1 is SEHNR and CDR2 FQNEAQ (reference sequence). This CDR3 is CASSRDSMGVIYTEAFF. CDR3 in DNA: TGTGCCAGCAGCCGGGATAGTATGGGGGTCATCTACACTGAAGCTTTCTTT.